The 5 T cell receptor beta chains below all came from one sample that was sequenced in a study of T cells after yellow fever vaccination. TCRdb recomputed calls from the 5' RACE reads with MiXCR, one row per CDR3 protein. The data show roughly 300,000 distinct CDR3 sequences, with 6.8% seen just once and about 18% held by the top ten. The sequences come from PBMCs, collected approximately 40 days after the first yellow fever vaccination. These receptor sequences come from a man aged 18 to 30 who received the YFV17D yellow fever vaccine.

This clonotype was counted many times. The chain is built from TRBV4-1 and TRBJ1-1; D gene ambiguous. CDR3 length equals 14 residues. V lost 0 bases, J lost 2 bases, and 7 bases lay in between. Germline loops: CDR1 MGHRA, CDR2 YSYEKL. CDR3 nucleotides: TGCGCCAGCAGCCAAGAGCCAGCAAACACTGAAGCTTTCTTT. It is translated as CASSQEPANTEAFF.

The rearrangement links TRBV7-2 to TRBJ2-5; TRBD2 matches at 12 bases. CDR1 is SGHTA, CDR2 FQGNSA, per germline. The CDR3 spans 16 residues. J lost 2 bases, V lost 7 bases, and 8 bases had no gene match. CDR3: CASNPTSGGQQETQYF. The CDR3 DNA is TGTGCCAGCAACCCAACTAGCGGGGGGCAACAAGAGACCCAGTACTTC.

This clonotype has more than one count but fewer than ten. The V and J genes are TRBV5-1 and TRBJ1-2, with D perhaps TRBD1 (6 bases). This CDR3 is 13 amino acids long. The germline V and J ends were trimmed by 4 bases and 5 bases, with 12 bases remaining between them. Germline values: CDR1 SGHRS, CDR2 YFSETQ. Written as DNA, the CDR3 is TGCGCCAGCAGCGACGGACAGTCATATGGCTACACCTTC. Encoded protein: CASSDGQSYGYTF.

In this sample, this clonotype turned up a few times. The chain carries TRBV5-1 and TRBJ2-7; 8 bases line up with TRBD2. There are 15 residues in the CDR3. The germline CDR1 and CDR2 sequences are SGHRS and YFSETQ. V shed 2 bases, J shed 3 bases, and the junction held 7 bases outside the gene matches. DNA for the CDR3: TGCGCCAGCAGCTTTTCGGTTAGCGGGGACTACGAGCAGTACGTC. Protein sequence: CASSFSVSGDYEQYV.

This clonotype is a singleton in its sample. A read error is possible here, since a much larger clone lies one base away. The CDR3 sequence: CASCPRTRPLYGTDTQYF. The CDR3 DNA follows: TGTGCCAGCTGCCCTCGGACTAGACCGCTCTATGGCACAGATACGCAGTATTTT. The chain couples TRBV3-1 to TRBJ2-3; 7 bases are a match to TRBD2. The CDR3 totals 18 residues. J lost 1 base, V lost 8 bases, and 18 bases had no gene match. Looked up from germline, CDR1 is LGHDT and CDR2 is YNNKEL (reference sequence).